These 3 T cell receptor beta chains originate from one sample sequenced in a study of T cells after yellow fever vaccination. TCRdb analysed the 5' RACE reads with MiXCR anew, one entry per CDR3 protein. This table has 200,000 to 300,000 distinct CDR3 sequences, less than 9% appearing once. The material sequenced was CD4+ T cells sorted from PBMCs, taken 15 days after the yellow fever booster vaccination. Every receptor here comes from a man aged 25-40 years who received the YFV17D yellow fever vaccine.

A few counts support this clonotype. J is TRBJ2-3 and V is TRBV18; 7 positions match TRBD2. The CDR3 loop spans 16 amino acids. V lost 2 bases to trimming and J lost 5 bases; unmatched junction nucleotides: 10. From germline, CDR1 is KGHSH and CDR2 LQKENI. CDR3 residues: CASSPSQREKIDTQYF. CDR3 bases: TGTGCCAGCTCACCAAGCCAGCGGGAAAAGATAGATACGCAGTATTTT.

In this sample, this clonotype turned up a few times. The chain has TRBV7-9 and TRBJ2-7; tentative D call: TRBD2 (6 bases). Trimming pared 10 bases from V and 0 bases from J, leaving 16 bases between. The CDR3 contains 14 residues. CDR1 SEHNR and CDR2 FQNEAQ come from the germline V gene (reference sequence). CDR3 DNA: TGTGCCACTCAGCGGCGGGAAAGCTCCTACGAGCAGTACTTC. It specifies CATQRRESSYEQYF.

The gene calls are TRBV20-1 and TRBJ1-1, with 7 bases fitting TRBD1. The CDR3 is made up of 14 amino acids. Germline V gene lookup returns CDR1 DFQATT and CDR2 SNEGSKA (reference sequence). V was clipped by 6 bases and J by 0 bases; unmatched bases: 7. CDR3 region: CSARGQTMNTEAFF. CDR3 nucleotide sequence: TGCAGTGCCAGGGGACAGACGATGAACACTGAAGCTTTCTTT.